The 25 T cell receptor beta chains presented below share a single source sample, sequenced in a study of T cells after yellow fever vaccination. TCRdb redid the calling of the 5' RACE reads with MiXCR, one entry per CDR3 protein. Among a few hundred thousand distinct CDR3 sequences listed, approximately 3.9% were seen once. The sequencing here drew on PBMCs, taken 5 days after the yellow fever booster vaccination. These receptor sequences come from a man younger than 30 who received the YFV17D yellow fever vaccine.

The chain has TRBV7-3 and TRBJ1-3; D is ambiguous. V was clipped by 4 bases and J by 4 bases, with 11 bases between them. This CDR3 region has 14 residues. Germline values: CDR1 SGHTA, CDR2 FQGTGA. The CDR3 here is CASSSSGSGNTIYF. The CDR3, as DNA: TGTGCCAGCAGCTCCTCTGGGTCGGGAAACACCATATATTTT.

The V gene is TRBV5-1, the J gene TRBJ2-5, with unresolved D. The CDR3 totals 15 residues. V gave up 4 bases and J gave up 4 bases, with 17 bases separating them. CDR1 is SGHRS, CDR2 YFSETQ, per germline. The CDR3 region is CASSLGPTAGETQYF. The CDR3 nucleotides are TGCGCCAGCAGCCTGGGCCCCACAGCAGGAGAGACCCAGTACTTC.

This clonotype was detected only a few times. The rearrangement links TRBV5-1 to TRBJ1-1; D unclear. CDR3 size: 16 residues. Germline V CDR1 and CDR2: SGHRS, YFSETQ. Trimming removed 0 bases from V and 1 base from J, with 13 bases in between. CDR3 sequence: CASSLARAAGNTEAFF. The CDR3 bases are TGCGCCAGCAGCTTGGCCAGAGCCGCGGGGAACACTGAAGCTTTCTTT.

This clonotype has at least ten counts. This chain links TRBV12-3 or TRBV12-4 with TRBJ2-5; a possible D gene is TRBD1 (5 bases). The CDR3 consists of 15 residues. Trimming stripped 2 bases from V and 1 base from J, with 11 bases between. CDR3 DNA sequence: TGTGCCAGCAGTTTAACGCAGGGCTTCCAAGAGACCCAGTACTTC. It codes for CASSLTQGFQETQYF.

The gene calls are TRBV21-1 and TRBJ2-7; the table's D call of TRBD1 was not tested on the DNA. TRBV21-1 is tagged as a pseudogene. The CDR3 is made up of 21 amino acids. CDR3 nucleotide sequence: TGTGCCAGCAGCAAAAGCGCCGGGGGGCGGGTTAAAGCACCCGTTTCCTACGAGCAGTACGTC. Translating it yields CASSKSAGGRVKAPVSYEQYV.

The rearrangement joins TRBV20-1 to TRBJ1-2, with D possibly TRBD1 on 6 matching bases. V gave up 5 bases and J gave up 4 bases, with 14 bases separating them. CDR1 is DFQATT, CDR2 SNEGSKA, per germline (reference sequence). This CDR3 has 13 residues. CDR3 sequence: CSAGQILGYGYTF. The CDR3, as DNA: TGCAGTGCTGGACAGATCCTTGGCTATGGCTACACCTTC.

This clonotype was counted at least ten times. The rearrangement joins TRBV18 to TRBJ2-2; D ambiguous. Trimming shortened V by 6 bases and J by 1 base, and 9 bases separated the two germline ends. The CDR3 is 14 residues long. Germline assignment: CDR1 KGHSH and CDR2 LQKENI. CDR3 nucleotides: TGTGCCAGCTCGATTCAGGAGAACACCGGGGAGCTGTTTTTT. As protein: CASSIQENTGELFF.

The chain is built from TRBV6-2 or TRBV6-3 and TRBJ2-4; D might be TRBD1 (7 bases). This CDR3 region has 17 residues. Between the trimmed V and J ends, which lost 2 bases and 0 bases, there was a span of 14 bases. Germline V gene data show CDR1 as MNHEY and CDR2 as SVGEGT. Here the CDR3 reads CASSYGRRGLAKNIQYF. The CDR3 region has the DNA TGTGCCAGCAGTTACGGGCGGAGGGGGCTAGCCAAAAACATTCAGTACTTC.

This clonotype was observed a few times. V gene TRBV6-2 or TRBV6-3 combines with J gene TRBJ2-7; a weak D match, TRBD2 (6 bases). The CDR3 consists of 14 residues. Germline V lookup: CDR1 MNHEY, CDR2 SVGEGT. V shed 2 bases and J shed 4 bases, with 12 bases lying between them. The CDR3 sequence: CASSYRVGGYEQYV. The CDR3 nucleotides read TGTGCCAGCAGTTACCGGGTGGGGGGTTACGAGCAGTACGTC.

The rearrangement links TRBV11-2 to TRBJ1-5, with D hard to call. CDR3 size: 15 residues. V was clipped by 2 bases and J by 3 bases, with 11 bases between them. Germline V CDR1 and CDR2: SGHAT, FQNNGV. The CDR3 DNA sequence: TGTGCCAGCAGCTTAACGAATACCCTCAATCAGCCCCAGCATTTT. Its translation is CASSLTNTLNQPQHF.

This clonotype was observed a handful of times. The J gene is TRBJ1-2, the V gene TRBV12-3 or TRBV12-4; 8 bases line up with TRBD1. The CDR3 length is 13 residues. J lost 7 bases, V lost 2 bases, and 3 bases had no gene match. Here the CDR3 reads CASSLKGQAGYTF. The CDR3 nucleotides read TGTGCCAGCAGTTTAAAGGGACAGGCTGGCTACACCTTC.

This clonotype was observed a handful of times. The rearrangement uses TRBV24-1 and TRBJ2-1; D not certain. Germline assignment: CDR1 KGHDR and CDR2 SFDVKD. The CDR3 spans 16 residues. V lost 0 bases, J lost 9 bases, and 17 bases lay in between. CDR3 DNA: TGTGCCACCAGTGATTTGGACAAGAGCTCTCGGGTTGAGCAGTTCTTC. It translates to CATSDLDKSSRVEQFF.

As concerns this clonotype: The junction departs from germline at one end; a sequencing error may be responsible. The chain couples TRBV5-1 to TRBJ1-1; 12 nucleotides line up with TRBD1. The germline CDR1 and CDR2 sequences are SGHRS and YFSETQ. The CDR3 is 16 amino acids. DNA of the CDR3: TGCGCCAGCAGGGCGGGACAGGGGGCGATGAACACTGATGCTTTCTTT. Amino acids: CASRAGQGAMNTDAFF.

A few counts support this clonotype. The V and J genes are TRBV3-1 and TRBJ2-2, with D possibly TRBD1 on 6 matching bases. V shed 0 bases and J shed 4 bases, with 12 bases lying between them. Germline CDR1 is LGHDT and CDR2 is YNNKEL (reference sequence). This CDR3 contains 16 residues. The CDR3 region has the DNA TGTGCCAGCAGCCAAGATTTGGGGGCGGTCACCGGGGAGCTGTTTTTT. Protein sequence: CASSQDLGAVTGELFF.

This clonotype was counted a few times. V gene TRBV20-1 combines with J gene TRBJ2-5; no reliable D call. The V end was cut by 3 bases, the J end by 2 bases, with 16 bases between. From germline, CDR1 is DFQATT and CDR2 SNEGSKA (reference sequence). This CDR3 is 15 amino acids long. The CDR3 nucleotides are TGCAGTGCTAGTAGCATCCGGGCAGGACAAGAGACCCAGTACTTC. This translates into CSASSIRAGQETQYF.

At least ten counts were recorded for this clonotype. This chain uses TRBV7-9 with TRBJ2-3; D not resolved. CDR1 is SEHNR and CDR2 is FQNEAQ in the germline V gene (reference sequence). The CDR3 consists of 15 residues. Trimming removed 5 bases at V and 0 bases at J, with 12 bases between. The CDR3 region has the DNA TGTGCCAGCAGCCGCCTAATGAGGAGCACAGATACGCAGTATTTT. It codes for CASSRLMRSTDTQYF. The full variable domain, completed using reference TRBV7-9 and TRBJ2-3, is DTGVSQNPRHKITKRGQNVTFRCDPISEHNRLYWYRQTLGQGPEFLTYFQNEAQLEKSRLLSDRFSAERPKGSFSTLEIQRTEQGDSAMYLCASSRLMRSTDTQYFGPGTRLTVL.

There are a few counts of this clonotype. The chain employs TRBV10-3 and TRBJ2-3; 7 bases align to TRBD1. The CDR3 has 15 residues. Per germline, CDR1 ENHRY and CDR2 SYGVKD. The ends lost 2 bases at V and 2 bases at J; junction bases unmatched: 4. The chain's CDR3 is CAISEEGADTDTQYF. The CDR3 coding sequence is TGTGCCATCAGTGAGGAGGGGGCAGACACAGATACGCAGTATTTT.

This clonotype was recorded a few times. The chain has TRBV12-3 or TRBV12-4 and TRBJ2-3, with 8 bases lining up with TRBD1. Trimming at V came to 6 bases and at J to 3 bases, leaving 2 bases not matched to a gene. The CDR3 is made up of 13 amino acids. CDR3 sequence (DNA): TGTGCCAGCAGAAGACAGGGGACAGATACGCAGTATTTT. This sequence encodes CASRRQGTDTQYF.

This clonotype occurred many times. The chain is built from TRBV4-3 and TRBJ1-2; tentatively, D is TRBD1 (5 bases). Trimming took off 2 bases at V and 1 base at J, with 8 bases between the two ends. The germline V gene encodes CDR1 LGHNA and CDR2 YSLEER. This CDR3 contains 14 residues. CDR3: CASSQPGNNYGYTF. The CDR3 region has the DNA TGCGCCAGCAGCCAACCAGGGAATAACTATGGCTACACCTTC.

This clonotype appeared many times. The chain carries TRBV11-2 and TRBJ1-6; no reliable D call. This CDR3 region has 13 residues. The V and J ends lost 1 base and 7 bases respectively, with 5 bases between them. CDR1 and CDR2 (germline): SGHAT, FQNNGV. The CDR3 coding sequence is TGTGCCAGCAGCTTAGTAAGGAATTCACCCCTCCACTTT. Translated, it gives CASSLVRNSPLHF.

This clonotype was picked up many times. Sequence at one end of the junction differs from germline and may be a read error. The chain joins TRBV5-1 to TRBJ2-2, with D uncertain. The CDR3 runs 14 residues. Germline V gene lookup returns CDR1 SGHRS and CDR2 YFSETQ. In DNA, the CDR3 is TGTGCCAGCAGCTTTGGGGCGAACACCGGGGAGCTGTTTTTT. Amino acids: CASSFGANTGELFF. Filled out from reference TRBV5-1 and TRBJ2-2, the complete variable domain reads KAGVTQTPRYLIKTRGQQVTLSCSPISGHRSVSWYQQTPGQGLQFLFEYFSETQRNKGNFPGRFSGRQFSNSRSEMNVSTLELGDSALYLCASSFGANTGELFFGEGSRLTVL.

This clonotype has more than one count but fewer than ten. The chain links TRBV24-1 to TRBJ2-3; D gene unclear. CDR3 length: 12 amino acids. V was clipped by 8 bases and J by 2 bases, with 7 bases between them. Germline assignment: CDR1 KGHDR and CDR2 SFDVKD. The CDR3 sequence: CATMSSTDTQYF. The CDR3 DNA sequence: TGTGCCACCATGAGCTCCACAGATACGCAGTATTTT.

The chain combines TRBV5-5 with TRBJ1-3; D might be TRBD1 (5 bases). Germline CDR1 SGHKS, CDR2 YYEKEE (reference sequence). This CDR3 comprises 15 residues. V was shortened by 2 bases and J by 1 base, with 10 bases between the two germline ends. The CDR3: CASSLPPGSGNTIYF. The CDR3 region has the DNA TGTGCCAGCAGCTTACCCCCAGGGTCTGGAAACACCATATATTTT.

This clonotype has a count of ten or more. The J gene is TRBJ1-1, the V gene TRBV29-1; D perhaps matches TRBD1 (5 bases). This CDR3 comprises 12 residues. V shed 7 bases and J shed 6 bases, with 15 bases lying between them. CDR1 is SQVTM, CDR2 ANQGSEA, per germline. CDR3 in amino acids: CSGILAGSEAFF. The CDR3 region has the DNA TGCAGCGGAATACTGGCAGGGTCTGAAGCTTTCTTT.

The J gene is TRBJ2-3, the V gene TRBV29-1; TRBD2 agrees at 11 bases. The CDR3 is made up of 14 amino acids. The germline gives CDR1 SQVTM, CDR2 ANQGSEA. The V gene end was trimmed by 7 bases and the J gene end by 3 bases; junction bases not matched to a gene: 6. CDR3 nucleotide sequence: TGCAGCGCCCAACTAGCGGGGGTTACAGATACGCAGTATTTT. This codes for CSAQLAGVTDTQYF.